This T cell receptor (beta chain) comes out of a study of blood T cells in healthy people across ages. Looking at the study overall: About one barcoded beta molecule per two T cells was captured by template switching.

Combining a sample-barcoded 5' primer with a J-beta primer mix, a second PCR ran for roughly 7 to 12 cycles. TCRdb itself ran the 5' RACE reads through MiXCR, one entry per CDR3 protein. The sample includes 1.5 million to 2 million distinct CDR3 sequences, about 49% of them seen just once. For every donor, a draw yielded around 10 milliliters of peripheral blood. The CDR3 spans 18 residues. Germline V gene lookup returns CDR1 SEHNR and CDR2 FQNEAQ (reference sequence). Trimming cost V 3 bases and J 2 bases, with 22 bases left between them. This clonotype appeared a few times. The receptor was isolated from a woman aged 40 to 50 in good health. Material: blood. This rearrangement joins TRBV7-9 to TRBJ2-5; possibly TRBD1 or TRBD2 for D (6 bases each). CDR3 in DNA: TGTGCCAGCAGCTTCGAGAGACGGGGGCCCTATTTTCAAGAGACCCAGTACTTC. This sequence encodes CASSFERRGPYFQETQYF.